The clone carrying this TCR beta chain was seen more than once but under ten times. The data were produced by immunoSEQ multiplex PCR, yet TCRdb's version contains in-frame clones alone and is incomplete. This sample has approximately 170,000 clones, with around three quarters found just once. This sample is part of a study of blood T cell repertoires in COVID-19. Germline-derived CDR1 and CDR2 are MDHEN and SYDVKM. Trimming shortened V by 7 bases and J by 1 base, and 17 bases separated the two germline ends. The CDR3 covers 16 residues. The clonotype comes from an older woman in a cohort exposed to, infected with or recovered from COVID-19 (not recorded which). The chain combines TRBV28 with TRBJ1-3, with a weak D call TRBD1 (5 bases). Source material: PBMCs or T cells enriched from blood (not recorded which). Written as DNA, the CDR3 is TGTGCCAGCAACGTAGATAGGGGTTGGTCTGGAAACACCATATATTTT. Protein product: CASNVDRGWSGNTIYF. Full variable domain (outside the CDR3, taken from reference TRBV28 and TRBJ1-3): DVKVTQSSRYLVKRTGEKVFLECVQDMDHENMFWYRQDPGLGLRLIYFSYDVKMKEKGDIPEGYSVSREKKERFSLILESASTNQTSMYLCASNVDRGWSGNTIYFGEGSWLTVV.